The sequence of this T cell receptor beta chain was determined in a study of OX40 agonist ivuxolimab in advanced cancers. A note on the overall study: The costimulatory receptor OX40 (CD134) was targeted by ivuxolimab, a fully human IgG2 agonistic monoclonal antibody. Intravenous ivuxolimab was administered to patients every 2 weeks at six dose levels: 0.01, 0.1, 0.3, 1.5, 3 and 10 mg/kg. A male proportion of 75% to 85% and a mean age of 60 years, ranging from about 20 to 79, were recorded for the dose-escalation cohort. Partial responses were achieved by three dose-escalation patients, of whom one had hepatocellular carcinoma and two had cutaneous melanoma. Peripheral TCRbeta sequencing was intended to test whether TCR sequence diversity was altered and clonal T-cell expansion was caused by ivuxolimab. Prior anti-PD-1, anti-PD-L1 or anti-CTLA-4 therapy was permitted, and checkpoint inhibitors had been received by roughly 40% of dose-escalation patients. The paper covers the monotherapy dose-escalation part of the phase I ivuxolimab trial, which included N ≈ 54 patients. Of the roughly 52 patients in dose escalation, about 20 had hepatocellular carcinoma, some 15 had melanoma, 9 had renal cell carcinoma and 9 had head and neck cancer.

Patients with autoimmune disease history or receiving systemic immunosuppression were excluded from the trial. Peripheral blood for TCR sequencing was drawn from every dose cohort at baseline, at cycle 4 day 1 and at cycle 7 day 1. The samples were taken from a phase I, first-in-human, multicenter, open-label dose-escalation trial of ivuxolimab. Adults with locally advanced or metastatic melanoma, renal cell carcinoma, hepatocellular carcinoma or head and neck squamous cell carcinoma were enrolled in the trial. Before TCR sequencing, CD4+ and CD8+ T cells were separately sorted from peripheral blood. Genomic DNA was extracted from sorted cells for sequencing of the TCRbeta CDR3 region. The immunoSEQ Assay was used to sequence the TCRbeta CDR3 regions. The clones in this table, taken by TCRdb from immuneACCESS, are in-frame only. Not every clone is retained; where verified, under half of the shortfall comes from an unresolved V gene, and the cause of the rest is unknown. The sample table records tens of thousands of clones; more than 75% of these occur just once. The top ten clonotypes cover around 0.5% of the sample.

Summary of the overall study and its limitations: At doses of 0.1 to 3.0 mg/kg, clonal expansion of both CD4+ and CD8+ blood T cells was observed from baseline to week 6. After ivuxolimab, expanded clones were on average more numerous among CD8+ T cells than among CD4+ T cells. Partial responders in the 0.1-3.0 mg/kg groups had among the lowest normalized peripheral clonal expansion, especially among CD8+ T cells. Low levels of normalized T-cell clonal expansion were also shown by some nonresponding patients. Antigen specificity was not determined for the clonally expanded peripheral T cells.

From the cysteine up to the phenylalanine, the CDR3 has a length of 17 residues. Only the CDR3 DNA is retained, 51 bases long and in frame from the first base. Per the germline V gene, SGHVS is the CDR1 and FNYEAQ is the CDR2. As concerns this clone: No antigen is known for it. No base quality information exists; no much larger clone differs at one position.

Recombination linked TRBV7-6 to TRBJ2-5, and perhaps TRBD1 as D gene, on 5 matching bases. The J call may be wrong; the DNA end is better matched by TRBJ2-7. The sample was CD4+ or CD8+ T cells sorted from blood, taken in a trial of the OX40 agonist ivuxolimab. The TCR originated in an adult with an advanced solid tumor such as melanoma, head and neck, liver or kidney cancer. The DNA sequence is TGTGCCAGCAGCTCCGCATGGACATCTAAAAGCTCCTACGAGCAGTACTTC. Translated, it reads CASSSAWTSKSSYEQYF.